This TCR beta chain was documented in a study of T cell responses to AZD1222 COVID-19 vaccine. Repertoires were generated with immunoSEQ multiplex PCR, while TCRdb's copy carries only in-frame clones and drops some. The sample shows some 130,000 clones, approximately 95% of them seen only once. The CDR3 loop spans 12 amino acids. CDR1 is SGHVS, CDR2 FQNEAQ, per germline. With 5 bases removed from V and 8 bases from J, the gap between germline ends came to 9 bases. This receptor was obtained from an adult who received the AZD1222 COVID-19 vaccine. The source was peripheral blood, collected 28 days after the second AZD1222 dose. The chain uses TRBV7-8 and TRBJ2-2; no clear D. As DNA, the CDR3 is TGTGCCAGCAGCCAAAGCCGTGGGGAGCTGTTTTTT. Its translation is CASSQSRGELFF.